This T cell receptor (beta chain) was sequenced in a study of graft-versus-host responses after intestinal transplantation. Study information: Every recipient had anti-thymocyte globulin induction and two to three years of tacrolimus plus steroids. Broader study findings: Early post-transplant HvG declines showed an association with peak circulating GvH clone levels.

Profiling relied on immunoSEQ multiplex PCR, and the TCRdb table lists in-frame clones only, not all of them. The sample shows 40,000 or so clones, approximately 95% of them seen only once. This clone is a singleton in its sample. What it binds is unknown. This CDR3 comprises 14 residues. With 0 bases removed from V and 11 bases from J, the gap between germline ends came to 13 bases. The germline V gene has CDR1 MNHEY and CDR2 SMNVEV (reference sequence). The source was PBMCs, collected roughly 780 days after intestinal transplantation. The TCR sequence derives from a human patient who received an intestinal transplant, so some T cells may come from the graft donor. The rearrangement uses TRBV27 and TRBJ1-4; D perhaps matches TRBD1 (6 bases). CDR3 residues: CASSLSLGTLKLFF. For the CDR3, the DNA is TGTGCCAGCAGTTTATCGTTAGGGACACTCAAACTGTTTTTT.